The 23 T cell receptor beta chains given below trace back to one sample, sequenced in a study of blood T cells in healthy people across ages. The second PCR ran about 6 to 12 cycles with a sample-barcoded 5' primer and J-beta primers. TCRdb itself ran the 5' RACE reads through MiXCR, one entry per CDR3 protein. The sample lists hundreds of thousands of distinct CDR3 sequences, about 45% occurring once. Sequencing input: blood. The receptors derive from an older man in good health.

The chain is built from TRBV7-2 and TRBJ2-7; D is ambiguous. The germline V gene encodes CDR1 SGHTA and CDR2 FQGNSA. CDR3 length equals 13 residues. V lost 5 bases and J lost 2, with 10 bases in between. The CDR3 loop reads CASSPQRAYEQYF. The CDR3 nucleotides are TGTGCCAGCAGCCCACAGCGAGCCTACGAGCAGTACTTC.

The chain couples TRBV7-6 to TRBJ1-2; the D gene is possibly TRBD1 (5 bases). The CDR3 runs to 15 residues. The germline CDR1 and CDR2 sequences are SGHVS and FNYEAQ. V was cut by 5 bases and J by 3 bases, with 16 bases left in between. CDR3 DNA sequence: TGTGCCAGCAGCCTCGGGGGGACCAGGGACTATGGCTACACCTTC. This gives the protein CASSLGGTRDYGYTF.

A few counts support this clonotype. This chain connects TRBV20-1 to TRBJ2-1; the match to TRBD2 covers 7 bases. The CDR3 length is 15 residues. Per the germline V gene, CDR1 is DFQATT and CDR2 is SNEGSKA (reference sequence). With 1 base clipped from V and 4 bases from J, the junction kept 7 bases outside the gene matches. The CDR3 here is CSARVLAVSYNEQFF. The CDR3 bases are TGCAGTGCTAGAGTTCTAGCGGTATCTTACAATGAGCAGTTCTTC.

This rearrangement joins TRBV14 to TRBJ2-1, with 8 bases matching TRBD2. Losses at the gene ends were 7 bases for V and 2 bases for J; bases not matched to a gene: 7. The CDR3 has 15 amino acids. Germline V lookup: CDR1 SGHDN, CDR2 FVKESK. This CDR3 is CASNRGGLTYNEQFF. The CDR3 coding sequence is TGTGCCAGCAACCGGGGGGGATTAACCTACAATGAGCAGTTCTTC.

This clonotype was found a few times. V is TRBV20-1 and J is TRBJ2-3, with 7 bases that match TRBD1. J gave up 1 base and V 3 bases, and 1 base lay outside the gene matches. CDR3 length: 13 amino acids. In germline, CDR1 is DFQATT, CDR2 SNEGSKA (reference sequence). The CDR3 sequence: CSASTGGTDTQYF. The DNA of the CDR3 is TGCAGTGCTAGTACAGGGGGCACAGATACGCAGTATTTT.

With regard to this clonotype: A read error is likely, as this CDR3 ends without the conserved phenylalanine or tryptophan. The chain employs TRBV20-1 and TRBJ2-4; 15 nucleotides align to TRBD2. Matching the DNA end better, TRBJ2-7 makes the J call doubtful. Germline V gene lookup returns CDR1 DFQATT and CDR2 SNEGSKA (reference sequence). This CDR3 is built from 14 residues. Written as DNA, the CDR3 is TGCAGTGCACTGAGGACTAGCGGGGGGGACGAGCAGTACTTA. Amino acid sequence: CSALRTSGGDEQYL.

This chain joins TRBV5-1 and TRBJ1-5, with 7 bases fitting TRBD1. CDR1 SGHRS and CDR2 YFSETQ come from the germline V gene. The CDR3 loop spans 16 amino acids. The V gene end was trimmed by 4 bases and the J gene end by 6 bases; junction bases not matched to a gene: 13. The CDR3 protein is CASSPEGRGLGQPQHF. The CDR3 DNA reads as TGCGCCAGCAGCCCGGAGGGGAGGGGGCTGGGTCAGCCCCAGCATTTT.

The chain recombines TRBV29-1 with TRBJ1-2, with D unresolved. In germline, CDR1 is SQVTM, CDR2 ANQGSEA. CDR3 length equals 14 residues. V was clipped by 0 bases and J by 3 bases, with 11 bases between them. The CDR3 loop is CSVEDRSRDYGYTF. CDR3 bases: TGCAGCGTTGAAGATCGGAGCCGGGACTATGGCTACACCTTC.

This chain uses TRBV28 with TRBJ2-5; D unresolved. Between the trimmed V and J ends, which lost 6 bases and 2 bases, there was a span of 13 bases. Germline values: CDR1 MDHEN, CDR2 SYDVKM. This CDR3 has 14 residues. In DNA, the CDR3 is TGTGCCAGCAGCCCGTATTCCCCTCAAGAGACCCAGTACTTC. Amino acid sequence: CASSPYSPQETQYF. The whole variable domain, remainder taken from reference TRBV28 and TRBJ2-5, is DVKVTQSSRYLVKRTGEKVFLECVQDMDHENMFWYRQDPGLGLRLIYFSYDVKMKEKGDIPEGYSVSREKKERFSLILESASTNQTSMYLCASSPYSPQETQYFGPGTRLLVL.

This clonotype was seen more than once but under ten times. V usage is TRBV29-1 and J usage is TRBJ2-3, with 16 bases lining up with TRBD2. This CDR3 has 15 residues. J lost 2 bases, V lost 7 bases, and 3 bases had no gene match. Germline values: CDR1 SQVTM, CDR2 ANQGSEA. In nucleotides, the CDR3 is TGCAGCGCCGGGACTAGCGGGAGGGCCACAGATACGCAGTATTTT. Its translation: CSAGTSGRATDTQYF.

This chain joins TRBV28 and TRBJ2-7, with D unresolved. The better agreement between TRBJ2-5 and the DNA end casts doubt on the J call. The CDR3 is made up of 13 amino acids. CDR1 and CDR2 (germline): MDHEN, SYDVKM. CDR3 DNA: TGTGCCAGCAGTCGACCCCCCCGGGAGACCCAGTACTTC. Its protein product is CASSRPPRETQYF.

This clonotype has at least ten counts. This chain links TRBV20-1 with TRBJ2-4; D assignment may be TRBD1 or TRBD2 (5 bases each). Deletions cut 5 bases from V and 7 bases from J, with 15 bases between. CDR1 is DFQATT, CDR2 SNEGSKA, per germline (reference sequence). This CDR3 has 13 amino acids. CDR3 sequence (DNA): TGCAGTGCTGGGGGTCTAGATGGCAACATTCAGTACTTC. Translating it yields CSAGGLDGNIQYF.

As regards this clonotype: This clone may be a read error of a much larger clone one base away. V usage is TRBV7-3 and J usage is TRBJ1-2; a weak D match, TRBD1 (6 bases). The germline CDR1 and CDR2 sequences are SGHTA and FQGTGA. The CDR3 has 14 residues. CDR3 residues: CASSLTDSIYGCTF. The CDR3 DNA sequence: TGTGCCAGCAGCTTAACGGACAGTATCTATGGCTGCACCTTC.

The CDR3 DNA reads TGTGCCAGCAGCGTAGGCGACAGGACCAGCTCCTACGAGCAGTACTTC. It yields the protein CASSVGDRTSSYEQYF. The chain recombines TRBV9 with TRBJ2-7; a possible D gene is TRBD1 (6 bases). Germline CDR1 and CDR2: SGDLS and YYNGEE. V gave up 0 bases and J gave up 0 bases, with 13 bases separating them. The CDR3 totals 16 residues.

CDR3 in DNA: TGTGCCAGCAGAGGGATAGACAACGCTTACAATGAGCAGTTCTTC. Amino acid sequence: CASRGIDNAYNEQFF. The chain couples TRBV4-2 to TRBJ2-1; D gene unclear. Germline CDR1 and CDR2: LGHNA and YNFKEQ. This CDR3 comprises 15 residues. V was shortened by 6 bases and J by 4 bases, with 16 bases between the two germline ends.

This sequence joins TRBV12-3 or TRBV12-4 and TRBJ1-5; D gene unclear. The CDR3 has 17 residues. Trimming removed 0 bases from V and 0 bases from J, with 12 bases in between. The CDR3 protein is CASSLAPQGYSNQPQHF. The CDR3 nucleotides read TGTGCCAGCAGTTTAGCGCCCCAAGGATATAGCAATCAGCCCCAGCATTTT.

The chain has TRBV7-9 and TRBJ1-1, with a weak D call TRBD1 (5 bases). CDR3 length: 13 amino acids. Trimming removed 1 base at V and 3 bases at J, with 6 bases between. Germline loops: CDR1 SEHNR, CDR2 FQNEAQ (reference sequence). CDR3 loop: CASSLGGDTEAFF. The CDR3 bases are TGTGCCAGCAGCTTAGGGGGCGACACTGAAGCTTTCTTT. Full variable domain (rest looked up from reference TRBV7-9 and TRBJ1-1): DTGVSQNPRHKITKRGQNVTFRCDPISEHNRLYWYRQTLGQGPEFLTYFQNEAQLEKSRLLSDRFSAERPKGSFSTLEIQRTEQGDSAMYLCASSLGGDTEAFFGQGTRLTVV.

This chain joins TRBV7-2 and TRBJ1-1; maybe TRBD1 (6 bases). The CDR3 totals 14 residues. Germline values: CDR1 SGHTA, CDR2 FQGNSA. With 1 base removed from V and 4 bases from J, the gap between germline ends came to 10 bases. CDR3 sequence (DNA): TGTGCCAGCAGCTTAGGGGGGCGCATCACTGAAGCTTTCTTT. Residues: CASSLGGRITEAFF.

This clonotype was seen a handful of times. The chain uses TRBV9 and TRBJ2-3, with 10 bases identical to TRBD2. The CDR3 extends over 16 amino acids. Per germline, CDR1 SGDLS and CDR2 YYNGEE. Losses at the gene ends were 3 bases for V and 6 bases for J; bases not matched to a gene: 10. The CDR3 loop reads CASSEGATSGWDTQYF. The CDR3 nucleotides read TGTGCCAGCAGCGAGGGGGCGACTAGCGGGTGGGATACGCAGTATTTT. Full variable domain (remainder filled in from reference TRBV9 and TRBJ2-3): DSGVTQTPKHLITATGQRVTLRCSPRSGDLSVYWYQQSLDQGLQFLIQYYNGEERAKGNILERFSAQQFPDLHSELNLSSLELGDSALYFCASSEGATSGWDTQYFGPGTRLTVL.

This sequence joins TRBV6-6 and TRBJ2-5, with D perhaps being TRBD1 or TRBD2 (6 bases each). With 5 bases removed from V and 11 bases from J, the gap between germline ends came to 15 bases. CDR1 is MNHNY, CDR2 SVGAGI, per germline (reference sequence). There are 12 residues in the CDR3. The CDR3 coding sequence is TGTGCCAGCAGTAGGGGGATCCGGGAGCAGTACTTC. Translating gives CASSRGIREQYF.

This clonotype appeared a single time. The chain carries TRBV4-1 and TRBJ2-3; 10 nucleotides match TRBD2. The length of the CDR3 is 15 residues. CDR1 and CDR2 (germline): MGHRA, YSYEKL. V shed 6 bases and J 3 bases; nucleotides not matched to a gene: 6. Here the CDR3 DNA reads TGCGCCAGCAGACTCGGGACTAGCGCAACAGATACGCAGTATTTT. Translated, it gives CASRLGTSATDTQYF.

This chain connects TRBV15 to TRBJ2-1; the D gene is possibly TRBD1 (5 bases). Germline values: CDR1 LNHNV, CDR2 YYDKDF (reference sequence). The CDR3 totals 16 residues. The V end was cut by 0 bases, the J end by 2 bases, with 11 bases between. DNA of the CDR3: TGTGCCACCAGCAGAGATTCAGGGATGGCCTACAATGAGCAGTTCTTC. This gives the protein CATSRDSGMAYNEQFF.

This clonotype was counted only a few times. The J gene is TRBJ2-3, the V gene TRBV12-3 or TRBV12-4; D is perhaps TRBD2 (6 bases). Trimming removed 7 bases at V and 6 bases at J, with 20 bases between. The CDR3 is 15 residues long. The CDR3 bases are TGTGCCAGCACCATCGGGGGTGGGGGGAGCGATACGCAGTATTTT. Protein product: CASTIGGGGSDTQYF.